The rows below give T cell receptor beta chains drawn from one sample of a study of cytomegalovirus exposure and HLA in healthy donors. Sequencing used immunoSEQ multiplex PCR; TCRdb keeps in-frame clones, though not all of them. Among around 120,000 clones listed, 78% were seen once. The sample comprised PBMCs. The receptor source for this set is a woman between 40 and 50 years old in good health and CMV-seronegative. Each CDR3 is given with its conserved first and last residue. D genes are given only for firm matches. Clone size, where shown, is once, few, many, or a class for clones that have expanded.

TRBV18	TRBJ2-5	-	-	TGTGCCAGCTCACCACTAGCACAGGGTCTCCAAGAGACCCAGTACTTC	CASSPLAQGLQETQYF
TRBV4-1	TRBJ1-4	-	-	TGCGCCAGCAGCCAAGATAAGGGGCGTCTGGAAGAAAAACTGTTTTTT	CASSQDKGRLEEKLFF
TRBV5-1	TRBJ2-7	TRBD1	-	TGCGCCAGCAGCTCCCACCGGGACAGGGGTTACGAGCAGTACTTC	CASSSHRDRGYEQYF
TRBV6-1	TRBJ1-1	-	-	TGTGCCGGCGGGGGGGCATGGGGGACTGAAGCTTTCTTT	CAGGGAWGTEAFF
TRBV20-1	TRBJ2-5	-	-	TGCAGCGCCCCCGAGGCAGAGACCCAGTACTTC	CSAPEAETQYF
TRBV7-9	TRBJ1-1	-	-	TGTGCCAGCAGCTCAGACAGGACTGAAGCTTTCTTT	CASSSDRTEAFF
TRBV6-1	TRBJ2-2	TRBD1	-	TGTGCCAGCAGCCCAGGGGGCACGGGGGAGCTGTTTTTT	CASSPGGTGELFF
TRBV2	TRBJ1-6	-	-	TGTGCCAGCAGTGATGGGGGGGCTGCCTATAATTCACCCCTCCACTTT	CASSDGGAAYNSPLHF
TRBV2	TRBJ2-6	-	-	TGTGCCAGCAGTGGCCCGAGAGGACAAGGGGTTTCTGGGGCCAACGTCCTGACTTTC	CASSGPRGQGVSGANVLTF
TRBV7-6	TRBJ2-7	-	-	TGTGCCAGCAGCTTAGAACAGGGCCTCTACGAGCAGTACTTC	CASSLEQGLYEQYF
TRBV5-4	TRBJ2-1	TRBD1	-	TGTGCCAGCAGCTTGCGGGACAGGATATACAATGAGCAGTTCTTC	CASSLRDRIYNEQFF
TRBV6-6	TRBJ2-1	TRBD2	few	TGTGCCAGCAGTTACCCGGGACTAGCGGGAGCTGAGCAGTTCTTC	CASSYPGLAGAEQFF
TRBV5-1	TRBJ2-4	-	-	TGCGCCAGCAGACCACCGGGAATAGCCAAAAACAGTCAGTACTTC	CASRPPGIAKNSQYF
TRBV19	TRBJ2-3	TRBD2	few	TGTGCCAGTAGTATGTTAGCGGGGGAGACAGATACGCAGTATTTT	CASSMLAGETDTQYF
TRBV28	TRBJ1-3	-	-	TGTGCCAGCAGTTACCGCCGATCCGCGGGAAACACCATATATTTT	CASSYRRSAGNTIYF
TRBV14	TRBJ1-2	-	-	TGTGCCAGCAGCCATATTGGACAGTTCTACACCTTC	CASSHIGQFYTF
TRBV9	TRBJ2-3	TRBD2	-	TGTGCCAGCAGCGTAGTGACTAGCGGGGGTCCAGATACGCAGTATTTT	CASSVVTSGGPDTQYF
TRBV15	TRBJ1-1	-	-	TGTGCCACCAGCAGAGAACCAAGACAGCCAGTTAAAGCTTTCTTT	CATSREPRQPVKAFF
TRBV2	TRBJ2-7	-	-	TGTGCCAGCGGTATAGCCTACGAGCAGTACTTC	CASGIAYEQYF
TRBV6-6	TRBJ1-2	TRBD1	-	TGTGCCAGCAGTTCCGCCGGGACAGAAAACATCTATGGCTACACCTTC	CASSSAGTENIYGYTF
TRBV5-1	TRBJ1-2	-	few	TGCGCCAGCAGCTTGGCAGCGTATTATGGCTACACCTTC	CASSLAAYYGYTF
TRBV6-5	TRBJ2-2	-	-	TGTGCCAGCAGTCGCAAACAGGGAAACACCGGGGAGCTGTTTTTT	CASSRKQGNTGELFF